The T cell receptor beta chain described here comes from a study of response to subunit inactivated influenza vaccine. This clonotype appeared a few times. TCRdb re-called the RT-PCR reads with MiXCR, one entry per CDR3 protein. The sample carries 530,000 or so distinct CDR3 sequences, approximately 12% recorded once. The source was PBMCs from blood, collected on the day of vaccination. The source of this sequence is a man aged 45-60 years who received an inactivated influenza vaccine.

The CDR3 coding sequence is TGTGCCAGCAGCCCCGGACTAGCGGGAGGCGTAACCAAAAACATTCAGTACTTC. This encodes CASSPGLAGGVTKNIQYF. The chain combines TRBV11-1 with TRBJ2-4, with TRBD2 matching over 14 bases. The CDR3 spans 18 residues. The V and J ends lost 5 bases and 2 bases, in that order; junction bases with no gene match: 8. Germline V gene data show CDR1 as SGHAT and CDR2 as FQDESV (reference sequence).